Below, 2 T cell receptor beta chains from the same sample are listed, as sequenced in a study of T cell responses to AZD1222 COVID-19 vaccine. Measured with immunoSEQ multiplex PCR; TCRdb has only the in-frame clones, and not every one. Of 56,000 or so clones listed, more than 75% are singletons. The sample here was peripheral blood, taken 28 days after the second AZD1222 dose. Receptors were obtained from an adult who received the AZD1222 COVID-19 vaccine.

Only one count was recorded for this clone. The chain links TRBV5-4 to TRBJ2-3; D gene unclear. The CDR3 is 15 residues long. Trimming took off 4 bases at V and 6 bases at J, with 18 bases between the two ends. Germline V gene sequence: CDR1 SGHNT, CDR2 YYREEE (reference sequence). CDR3 loop: CASSPRSPALDTQYF. In DNA, the CDR3 is TGTGCCAGCAGCCCCAGGTCACCCGCTCTCGATACGCAGTATTTT.

V is TRBV5-4 and J is TRBJ2-1, with TRBD1 matching over 7 bases. The CDR3 spans 17 residues. Germline trimming cut 5 bases from V and 3 bases from J; bases unmatched to any gene: 14. Per germline, CDR1 SGHNT and CDR2 YYREEE (reference sequence). The CDR3 nucleotides are TGTGCCAGCAGTTCCCTGGGACAGTCTGTATTCTACAATGAGCAGTTCTTC. Translated: CASSSLGQSVFYNEQFF.